The next 10 T cell receptor beta chains were all read from a single sample in a study of T cell responses to AZD1222 COVID-19 vaccine. The table came from immunoSEQ multiplex PCR; TCRdb's copy has only in-frame clones and leaves some out. The table records about 150,000 clones, roughly 90% of them present only once. The specimen was peripheral blood, collected on day 0 of AZD1222 vaccination. The source is an adult in good health.

This clone has just a few counts. This chain joins TRBV5-6 and TRBJ1-2; D gene ambiguous. Germline V CDR1 and CDR2: SGHDT, YYEEEE. This CDR3 contains 14 residues. The V end was cut by 0 bases, the J end by 10 bases, with 16 bases between. The CDR3 DNA sequence: TGTGCCAGCAGCTTGGCCGGACCGCTGGGCCACTACACCTTC. Translated, it gives CASSLAGPLGHYTF.

V usage is TRBV4-1 and J usage is TRBJ1-1; a weak D match, TRBD1 (5 bases). Germline V gives CDR1 MGHRA, CDR2 YSYEKL. The CDR3 contains 13 residues. Deletions cut 2 bases from V and 11 bases from J, with 15 bases between. CDR3 in DNA: TGCGCCAGCAGCCAAACAGGTCTCTCAGAGGCTTTCTTT. As protein: CASSQTGLSEAFF.

The chain employs TRBV5-1 and TRBJ1-2; no firm D call. Trimming cost V 1 base and J 0 bases, with 13 bases left between them. This CDR3 contains 16 residues. Germline CDR1 reads SGHRS; CDR2 reads YFSETQ. The CDR3 loop is CASSLLAGKTNYGYTF. The CDR3 DNA sequence: TGCGCCAGCAGCTTGTTGGCTGGAAAAACTAACTATGGCTACACCTTC.

The chain recombines TRBV4-1 with TRBJ2-5; no clear D. V was shortened by 1 base and J by 6 bases, with 6 bases between the two germline ends. The CDR3 sequence is 12 residues long. Germline-derived CDR1 and CDR2 are MGHRA and YSYEKL. In nucleotides, the CDR3 is TGCGCCAGCAGCCAAGTCGGAAAGACCCAGTACTTC. Protein product: CASSQVGKTQYF.

The chain links TRBV4-2 to TRBJ2-5; unclear D gene. Germline CDR1 is LGHNA and CDR2 is YNFKEQ. CDR3 length: 16 amino acids. The germline V and J ends were trimmed by 2 bases and 4 bases, with 17 bases remaining between them. The CDR3 here is CASSQSMGKEGETQYF. The CDR3, as DNA: TGTGCCAGCAGCCAAAGCATGGGGAAGGAAGGAGAGACCCAGTACTTC.

This clone was seen just once. V is TRBV2 and J is TRBJ2-7; D gene unclear. Germline V CDR1 and CDR2: SNHLY, FYNNEI. This CDR3 has 16 amino acids. Trimming cost V 0 bases and J 3 bases, with 15 bases left between them. As DNA, the CDR3 is TGTGCCAGCAGTGAAGCCCTTTTCGCCCAATACTACGAGCAGTACTTC. Translated, it gives CASSEALFAQYYEQYF.

V gene TRBV29-1 combines with J gene TRBJ2-2, with D uncertain. V gave up 4 bases and J gave up 7 bases, with 13 bases separating them. Germline loops: CDR1 SQVTM, CDR2 ANQGSEA. The CDR3 length is 13 residues. CDR3 bases: TGCAGCGTTGCTGGTACTGTAGGCGGGGAGCTGTTTTTT. It yields the protein CSVAGTVGGELFF.

The chain has TRBV24-1 and TRBJ1-2; TRBD1 agrees at 7 bases. The CDR3 consists of 15 residues. Trimming removed 3 bases from V and 4 bases from J; junction bases left unmatched: 7. The germline V gene encodes CDR1 KGHDR and CDR2 SFDVKD. The CDR3 sequence: CATSDAGQLSYGYTF. CDR3 bases: TGTGCCACCAGTGATGCGGGACAGCTATCCTATGGCTACACCTTC.

The V and J genes are TRBV11-2 and TRBJ2-3; 8 nucleotides align to TRBD1. Germline CDR1 SGHAT, CDR2 FQNNGV. Germline trimming cut 6 bases from V and 5 bases from J; bases unmatched to any gene: 7. This CDR3 has 14 residues. CDR3 bases: TGTGCCAGCAGTTCAGGGGGCGCGAAAGATACGCAGTATTTT. This sequence encodes CASSSGGAKDTQYF.

This clone has more than one count but fewer than ten. The V call is TRBV27, the J call TRBJ1-1; the D gene is possibly TRBD1 (6 bases). CDR1 is MNHEY, CDR2 SMNVEV, per germline (reference sequence). This CDR3 has 13 residues. Trimming stripped 6 bases from V and 4 bases from J, with 12 bases between. CDR3 in amino acids: CASSVGQSTEAFF. CDR3 bases: TGTGCCAGCAGCGTGGGACAATCCACTGAAGCTTTCTTT.